The text below deals with one T cell receptor (beta chain). The entry originates in a study of cytomegalovirus exposure and HLA in healthy donors. Profiled with immunoSEQ multiplex PCR; TCRdb holds only in-frame clones, not every one. The sample holds 130,000 to 150,000 clones, approximately 90% seen once. This clonotype originated in a young woman in good health and CMV-seropositive. The sample consisted of PBMCs.

CDR3 nucleotides: TGTGCCAGCAGTGAATTGAGCGCCGGGGAGCTGTTTTTT. Its translation: CASSELSAGELFF. V gene TRBV25-1 combines with J gene TRBJ2-2; D is unclear. Trimming cost V 1 base and J 6 bases, with 6 bases left between them. The CDR3 spans 13 residues. Germline loops: CDR1 MGHDK, CDR2 SYGVNS.